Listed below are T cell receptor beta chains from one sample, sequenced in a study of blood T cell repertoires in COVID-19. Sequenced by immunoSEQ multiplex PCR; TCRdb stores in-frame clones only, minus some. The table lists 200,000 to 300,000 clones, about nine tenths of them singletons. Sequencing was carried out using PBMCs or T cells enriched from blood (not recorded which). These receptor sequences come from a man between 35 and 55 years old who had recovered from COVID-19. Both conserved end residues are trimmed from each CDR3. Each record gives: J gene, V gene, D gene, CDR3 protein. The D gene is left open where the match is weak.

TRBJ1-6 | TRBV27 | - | ASSYYGQTLH
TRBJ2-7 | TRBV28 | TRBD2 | ASRSSIPGLDYEQY
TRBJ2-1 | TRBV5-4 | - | ASSLNRESSYNEQF
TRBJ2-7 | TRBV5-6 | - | ASSWTDEQY
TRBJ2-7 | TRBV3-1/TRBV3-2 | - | ASSPGLGYEQY
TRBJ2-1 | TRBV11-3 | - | ASSPGAGAYNEQF
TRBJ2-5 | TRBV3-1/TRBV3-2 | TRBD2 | ASSQELAYQETQY
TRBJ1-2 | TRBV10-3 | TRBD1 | AIGTGQAEKGYT
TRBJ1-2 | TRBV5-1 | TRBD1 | ASSQTLLGQGGYGYT
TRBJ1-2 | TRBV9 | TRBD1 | ASSVAGTGRHGYT
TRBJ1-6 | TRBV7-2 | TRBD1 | ASGKGQGAQSPLH
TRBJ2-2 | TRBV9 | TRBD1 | ASSAITGANTGELF
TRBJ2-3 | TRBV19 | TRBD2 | ASSPTSGRISDTQY
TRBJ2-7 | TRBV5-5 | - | ASSLVTWREEQY
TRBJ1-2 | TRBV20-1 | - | SGQTDYGYT